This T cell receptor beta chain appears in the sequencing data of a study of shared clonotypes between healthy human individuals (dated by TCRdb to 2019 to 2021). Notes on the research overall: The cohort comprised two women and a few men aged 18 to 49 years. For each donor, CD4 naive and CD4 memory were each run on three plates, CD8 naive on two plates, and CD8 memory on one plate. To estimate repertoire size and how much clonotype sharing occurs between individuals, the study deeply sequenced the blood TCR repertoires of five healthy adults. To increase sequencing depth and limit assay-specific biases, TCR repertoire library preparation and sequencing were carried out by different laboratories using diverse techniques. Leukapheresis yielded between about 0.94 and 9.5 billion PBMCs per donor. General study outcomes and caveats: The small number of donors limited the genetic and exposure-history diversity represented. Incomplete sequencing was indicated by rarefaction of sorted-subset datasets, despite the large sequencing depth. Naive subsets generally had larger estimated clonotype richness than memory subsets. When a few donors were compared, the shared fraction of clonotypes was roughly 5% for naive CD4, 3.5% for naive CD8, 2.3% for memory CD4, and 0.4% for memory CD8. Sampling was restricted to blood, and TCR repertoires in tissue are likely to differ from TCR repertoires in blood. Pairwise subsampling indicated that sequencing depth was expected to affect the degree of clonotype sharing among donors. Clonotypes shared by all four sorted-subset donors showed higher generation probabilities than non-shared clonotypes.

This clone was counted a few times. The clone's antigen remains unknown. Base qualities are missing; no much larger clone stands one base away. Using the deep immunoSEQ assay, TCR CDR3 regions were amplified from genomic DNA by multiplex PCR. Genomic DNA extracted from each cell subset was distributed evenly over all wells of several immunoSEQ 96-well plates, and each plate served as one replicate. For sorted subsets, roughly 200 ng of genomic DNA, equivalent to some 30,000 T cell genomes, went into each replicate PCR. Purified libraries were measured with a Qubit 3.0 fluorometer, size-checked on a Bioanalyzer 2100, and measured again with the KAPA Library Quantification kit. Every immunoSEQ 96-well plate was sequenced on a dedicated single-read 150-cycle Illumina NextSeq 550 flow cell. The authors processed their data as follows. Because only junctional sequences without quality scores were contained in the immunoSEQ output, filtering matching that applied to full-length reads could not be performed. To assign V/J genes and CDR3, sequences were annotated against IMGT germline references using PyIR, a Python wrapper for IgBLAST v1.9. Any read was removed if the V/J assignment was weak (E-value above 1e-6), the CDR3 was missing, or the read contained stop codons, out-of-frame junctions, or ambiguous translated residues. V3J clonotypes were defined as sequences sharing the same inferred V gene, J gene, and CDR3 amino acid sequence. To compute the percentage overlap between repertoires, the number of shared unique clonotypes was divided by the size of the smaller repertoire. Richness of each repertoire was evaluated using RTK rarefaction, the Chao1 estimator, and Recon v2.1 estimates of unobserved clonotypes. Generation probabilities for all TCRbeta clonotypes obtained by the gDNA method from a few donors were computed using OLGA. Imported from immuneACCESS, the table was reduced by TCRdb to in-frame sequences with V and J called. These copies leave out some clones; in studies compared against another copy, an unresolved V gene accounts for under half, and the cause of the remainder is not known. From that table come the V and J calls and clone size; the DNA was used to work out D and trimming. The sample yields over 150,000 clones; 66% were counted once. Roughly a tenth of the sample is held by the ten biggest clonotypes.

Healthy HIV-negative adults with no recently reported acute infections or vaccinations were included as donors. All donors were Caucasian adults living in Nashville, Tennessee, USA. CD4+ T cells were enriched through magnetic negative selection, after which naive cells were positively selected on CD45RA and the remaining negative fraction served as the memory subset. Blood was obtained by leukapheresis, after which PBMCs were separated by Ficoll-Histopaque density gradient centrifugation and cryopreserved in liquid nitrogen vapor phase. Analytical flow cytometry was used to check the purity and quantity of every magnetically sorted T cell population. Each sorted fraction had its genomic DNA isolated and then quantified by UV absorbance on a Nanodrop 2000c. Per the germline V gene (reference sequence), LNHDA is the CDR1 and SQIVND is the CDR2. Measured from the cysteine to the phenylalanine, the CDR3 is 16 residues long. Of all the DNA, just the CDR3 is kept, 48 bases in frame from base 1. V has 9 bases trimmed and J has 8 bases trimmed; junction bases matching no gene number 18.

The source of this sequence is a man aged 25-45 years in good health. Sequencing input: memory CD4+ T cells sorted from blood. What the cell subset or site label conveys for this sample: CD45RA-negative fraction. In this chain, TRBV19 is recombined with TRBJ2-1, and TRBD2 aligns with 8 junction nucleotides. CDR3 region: CASRRTSSSWGDEQFF. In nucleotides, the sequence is TGTGCCAGCCGACGGACTAGCTCGTCTTGGGGCGATGAGCAGTTCTTC.